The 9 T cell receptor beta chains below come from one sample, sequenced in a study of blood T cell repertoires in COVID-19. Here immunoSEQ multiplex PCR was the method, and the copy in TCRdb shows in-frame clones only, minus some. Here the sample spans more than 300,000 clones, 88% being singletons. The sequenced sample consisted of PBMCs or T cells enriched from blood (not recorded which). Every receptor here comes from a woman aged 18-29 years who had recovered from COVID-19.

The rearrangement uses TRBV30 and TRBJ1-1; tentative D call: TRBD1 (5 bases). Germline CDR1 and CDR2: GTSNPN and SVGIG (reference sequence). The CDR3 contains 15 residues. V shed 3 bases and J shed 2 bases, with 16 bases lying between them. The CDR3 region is CAWRSPAGGNTEAFF. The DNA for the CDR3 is TGTGCCTGGAGAAGCCCGGCCGGGGGAAACACTGAAGCTTTCTTT.

Here the CDR3 reads CASSPRGVYEQYF. The CDR3 nucleotides read TGTGCCAGCAGCCCGAGAGGAGTCTACGAGCAGTACTTC. V is TRBV9 and J is TRBJ2-7; the D is unclear. This CDR3 has 13 residues. The V end was cut by 4 bases, the J end by 3 bases, with 11 bases between. Germline V gene sequence: CDR1 SGDLS, CDR2 YYNGEE.

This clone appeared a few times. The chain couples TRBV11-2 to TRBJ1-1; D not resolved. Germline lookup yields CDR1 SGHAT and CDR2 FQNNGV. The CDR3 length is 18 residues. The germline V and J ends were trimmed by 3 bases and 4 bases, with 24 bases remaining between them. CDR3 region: CASSFPELSRPEGTEAFF. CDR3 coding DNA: TGTGCCAGCAGCTTTCCCGAATTAAGTCGCCCGGAGGGCACTGAAGCTTTCTTT.

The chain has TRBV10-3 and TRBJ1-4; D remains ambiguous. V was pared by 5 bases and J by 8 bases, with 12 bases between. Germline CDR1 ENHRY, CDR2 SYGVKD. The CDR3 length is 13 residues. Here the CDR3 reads CAISNGSEEKLFF. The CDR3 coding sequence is TGTGCCATCAGTAACGGGAGTGAGGAAAAACTGTTTTTT.

CDR3 DNA: TGCGCCAGCAGCCAAGAACAGGGGGCGATTATCACCCACCTCGAAGCTTTCTTT. This codes for CASSQEQGAIITHLEAFF. The chain couples TRBV4-1 to TRBJ1-1, with 9 nucleotides matching TRBD1. The J segment lost 8 bases and the V segment lost 0 bases, leaving 16 bases of the junction unmatched. The V gene's germline CDR1 is MGHRA and CDR2 YSYEKL. The CDR3 runs 18 residues.

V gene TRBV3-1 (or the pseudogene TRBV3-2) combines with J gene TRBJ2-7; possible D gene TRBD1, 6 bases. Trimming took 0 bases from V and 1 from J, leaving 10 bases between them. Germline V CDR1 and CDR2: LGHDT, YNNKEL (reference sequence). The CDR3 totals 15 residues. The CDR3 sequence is CASSQDGTGSYEQYF. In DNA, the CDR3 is TGTGCCAGCAGCCAAGACGGAACAGGGTCCTACGAGCAGTACTTC.

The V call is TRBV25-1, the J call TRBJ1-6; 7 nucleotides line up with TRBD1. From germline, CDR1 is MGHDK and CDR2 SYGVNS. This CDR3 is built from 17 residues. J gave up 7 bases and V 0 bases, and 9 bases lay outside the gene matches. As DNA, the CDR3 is TGTGCCAGCAGTGAATATAAGCAGGGGGGACCAAATTCACCCCTCCACTTT. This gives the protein CASSEYKQGGPNSPLHF.

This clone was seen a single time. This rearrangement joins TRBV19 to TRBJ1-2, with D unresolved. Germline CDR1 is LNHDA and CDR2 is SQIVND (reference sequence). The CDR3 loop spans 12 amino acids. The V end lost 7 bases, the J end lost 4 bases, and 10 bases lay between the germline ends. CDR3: CASTRYGYGYTF. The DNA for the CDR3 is TGTGCCAGTACCCGGTACGGCTATGGCTACACCTTC.

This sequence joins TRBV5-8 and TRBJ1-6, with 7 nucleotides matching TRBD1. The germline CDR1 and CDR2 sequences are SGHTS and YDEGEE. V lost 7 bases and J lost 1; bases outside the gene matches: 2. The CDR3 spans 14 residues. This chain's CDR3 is CASAGGSYNSPLHF. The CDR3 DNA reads TGTGCCAGCGCAGGGGGATCCTATAATTCACCCCTCCACTTT.